This T cell receptor beta chain was identified during a study of early T cells in non-severe SARS-CoV-2 infection. This clonotype was detected many times. The length of the CDR3 is 16 residues. Per the germline V gene, CDR1 is SNHLY and CDR2 is FYNNEI. With 5 bases clipped from V and 1 base from J, the junction kept 9 bases outside the gene matches. MiXCR, run by TCRdb on the 5' RACE reads, gives a single entry per CDR3 protein. The sample consists of 60,000 to 65,000 distinct CDR3 sequences, about 9.3% of them appearing once. The sequencing input was whole blood. The origin of this receptor is an adult who was a healthcare worker with PCR-confirmed SARS-CoV-2 infection or an uninfected control (not recorded which). This chain links TRBV2 with TRBJ2-5; 8 bases are shared with TRBD1. The CDR3 DNA reads TGTGCCAGCAGTCTCCGCGGGACAGGTGGCCAAGAGACCCAGTACTTC. Protein product: CASSLRGTGGQETQYF. Filled out from reference TRBV2 and TRBJ2-5, the complete variable domain reads EPEVTQTPSHQVTQMGQEVILRCVPISNHLYFYWYRQILGQKVEFLVSFYNNEISEKSEIFDDQFSVERPDGSNFTLKIRSTKLEDSAMYFCASSLRGTGGQETQYFGPGTRLLVL.